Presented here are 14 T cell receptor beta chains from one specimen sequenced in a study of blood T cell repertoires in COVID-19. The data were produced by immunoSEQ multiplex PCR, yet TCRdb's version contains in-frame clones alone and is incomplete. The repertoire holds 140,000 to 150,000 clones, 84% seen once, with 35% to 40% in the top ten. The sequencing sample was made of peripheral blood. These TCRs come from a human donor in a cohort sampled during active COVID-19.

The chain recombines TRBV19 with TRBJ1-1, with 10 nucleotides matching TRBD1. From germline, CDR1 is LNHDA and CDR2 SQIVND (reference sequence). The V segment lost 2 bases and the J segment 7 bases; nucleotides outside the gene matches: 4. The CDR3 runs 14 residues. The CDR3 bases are TGTGCCAGTAGTATATGGACAGGGGGTGATGAAGCTTTCTTT. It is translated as CASSIWTGGDEAFF.

Here the CDR3 reads CASSLGTGINQPQHF. DNA for the CDR3: TGTGCCAGCAGTTTAGGGACAGGGATAAATCAGCCCCAGCATTTT. This chain uses TRBV27 with TRBJ1-5; TRBD1 matches at 9 bases. V dropped 2 bases and J dropped 4; count of bases not matched to a gene: 3. Germline CDR1 and CDR2: MNHEY and SMNVEV (reference sequence). This CDR3 has 15 residues.

The DNA of the CDR3 is TGCGCCAGCAGCCAGGTCAACAGGGGGGCCAACTACGAGCAGTACTTC. It yields the protein CASSQVNRGANYEQYF. The chain has TRBV4-1 and TRBJ2-7; TRBD1 aligns across 8 bases. This CDR3 region has 16 residues. Germline CDR1 and CDR2: MGHRA and YSYEKL. V trimming: 3 bases; J trimming: 3 bases; junction bases outside the gene matches: 10.

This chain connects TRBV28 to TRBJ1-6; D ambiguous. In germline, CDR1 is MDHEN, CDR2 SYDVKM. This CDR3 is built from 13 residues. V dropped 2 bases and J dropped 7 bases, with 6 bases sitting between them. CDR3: CASSLQTNSPLHF. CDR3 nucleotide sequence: TGTGCCAGCAGTTTACAGACAAATTCACCCCTCCACTTT.

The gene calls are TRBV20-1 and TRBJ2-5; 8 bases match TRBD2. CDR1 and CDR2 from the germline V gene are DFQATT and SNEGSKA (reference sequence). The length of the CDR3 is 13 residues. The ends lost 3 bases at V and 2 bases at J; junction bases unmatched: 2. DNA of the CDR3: TGCAGTGCTAGTCGGGGGGGGCAAGAGACCCAGTACTTC. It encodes CSASRGGQETQYF.

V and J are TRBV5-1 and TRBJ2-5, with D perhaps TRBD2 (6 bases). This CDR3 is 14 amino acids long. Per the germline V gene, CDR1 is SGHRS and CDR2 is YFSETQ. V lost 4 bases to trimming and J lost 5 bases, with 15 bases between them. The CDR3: CASSLEPSDETQYF. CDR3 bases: TGCGCCAGCAGCCTGGAGCCTAGCGATGAGACCCAGTACTTC.

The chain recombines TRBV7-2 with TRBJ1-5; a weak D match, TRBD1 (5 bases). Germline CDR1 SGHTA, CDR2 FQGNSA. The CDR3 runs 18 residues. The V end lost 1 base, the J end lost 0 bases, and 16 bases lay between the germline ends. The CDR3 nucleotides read TGTGCCAGCAGCTTAGACACCAGGGCTTCGTATAGCAATCAGCCCCAGCATTTT. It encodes CASSLDTRASYSNQPQHF.

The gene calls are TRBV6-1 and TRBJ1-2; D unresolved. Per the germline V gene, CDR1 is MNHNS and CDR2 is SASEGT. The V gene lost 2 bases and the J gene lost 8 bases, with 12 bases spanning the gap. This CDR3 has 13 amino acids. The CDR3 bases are TGTGCCAGCAGTGAACGGCGGGGTGACGGCTACACCTTC. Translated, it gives CASSERRGDGYTF.

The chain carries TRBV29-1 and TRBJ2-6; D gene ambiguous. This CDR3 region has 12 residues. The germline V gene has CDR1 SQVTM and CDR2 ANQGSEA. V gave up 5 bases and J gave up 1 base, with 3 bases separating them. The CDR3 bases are TGCAGCGTTTCGTCTGGGGCCAACGTCCTGACTTTC. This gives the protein CSVSSGANVLTF.

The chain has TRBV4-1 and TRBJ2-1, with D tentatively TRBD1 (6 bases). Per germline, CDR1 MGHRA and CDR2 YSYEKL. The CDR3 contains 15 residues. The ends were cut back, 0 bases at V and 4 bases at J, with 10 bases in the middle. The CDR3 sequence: CASSQDGTNYNEQFF. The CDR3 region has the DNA TGCGCCAGCAGCCAAGATGGGACAAATTACAATGAGCAGTTCTTC.

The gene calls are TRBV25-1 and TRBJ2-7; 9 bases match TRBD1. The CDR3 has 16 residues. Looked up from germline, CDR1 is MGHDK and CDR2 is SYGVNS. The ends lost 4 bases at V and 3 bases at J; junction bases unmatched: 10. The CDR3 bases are TGTGCCAGCAGTGGATTAGGAAGGGGACAGGGCTACGAGCAGTACTTC. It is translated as CASSGLGRGQGYEQYF.

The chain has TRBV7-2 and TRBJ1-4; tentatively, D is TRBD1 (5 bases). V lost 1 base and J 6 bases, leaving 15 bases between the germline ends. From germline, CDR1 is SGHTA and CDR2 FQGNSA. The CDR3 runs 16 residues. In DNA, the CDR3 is TGTGCCAGCAGCTTAGGGGCAGGAAGGGGCGATGAAAAACTGTTTTTT. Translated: CASSLGAGRGDEKLFF. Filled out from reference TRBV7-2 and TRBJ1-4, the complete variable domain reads GAGVSQSPSNKVTEKGKDVELRCDPISGHTALYWYRQSLGQGLEFLIYFQGNSAPDKSGLPSDRFSAERTGGSVSTLTIQRTQQEDSAVYLCASSLGAGRGDEKLFFGSGTQLSVL.

CDR3 nucleotide sequence: TGTGCCAGCAGACGAAGACACAGGGGAACTAATTCACCCCTCCACTTT. It yields the protein CASRRRHRGTNSPLHF. This chain uses TRBV2 with TRBJ1-6; 7 bases map to TRBD1. The CDR3 spans 16 residues. Unmatched junction bases numbered 11, after V lost 6 bases and J lost 6 bases. Germline V gene lookup returns CDR1 SNHLY and CDR2 FYNNEI. The whole variable domain, filled in from reference TRBV2 and TRBJ1-6, reads EPEVTQTPSHQVTQMGQEVILRCVPISNHLYFYWYRQILGQKVEFLVSFYNNEISEKSEIFDDQFSVERPDGSNFTLKIRSTKLEDSAMYFCASRRRHRGTNSPLHFGNGTRLTVT.

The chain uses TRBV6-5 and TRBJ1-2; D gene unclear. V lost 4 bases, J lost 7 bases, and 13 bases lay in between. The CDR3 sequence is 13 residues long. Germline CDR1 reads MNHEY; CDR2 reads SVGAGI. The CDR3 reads CASSSPSGVGYTF. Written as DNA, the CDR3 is TGTGCCAGCAGTTCCCCGTCCGGGGTTGGCTACACCTTC.